Shown below are 20 T cell receptor beta chains from a single sample sequenced in a study of blood T cell repertoires in COVID-19. Produced via immunoSEQ multiplex PCR; TCRdb's table is partial and in-frame only. The data show some 260,000 clones, approximately 79% seen once. The sequencing sample was made of peripheral blood. These receptors originate from a woman in her 40s with active or convalescent COVID-19.

This chain links TRBV21-1 with TRBJ1-2; the table calls TRBD1, which could not be checked here. TRBV21-1 is described as a pseudogene. CDR3 length: 16 residues. The CDR3 protein is CASSTPKSTGDYGYTF. The CDR3 DNA reads as TGTGCCAGCAGCACCCCCAAATCAACAGGGGACTATGGCTACACCTTC.

This clone was observed a few times. V gene TRBV6-1 combines with J gene TRBJ1-5; TRBD1 agrees at 7 bases. The CDR3 totals 17 residues. CDR1 and CDR2 (germline): MNHNS, SASEGT. J lost 2 bases, V lost 4 bases, and 11 bases had no gene match. In nucleotides, the CDR3 is TGTGCCAGCAGTGTATTGGGGATAGGACAGGGCAATCAGCCCCAGCATTTT. This encodes CASSVLGIGQGNQPQHF.

This chain's CDR3 is CASRRGTGFQPQHF. CDR3 sequence (DNA): TGTGCCAGTAGGAGAGGGACAGGGTTTCAGCCCCAGCATTTT. The gene calls are TRBV19 and TRBJ1-5; TRBD1 aligns across 9 bases. The CDR3 length is 14 residues. V trimming: 6 bases; J trimming: 6 bases; junction bases outside the gene matches: 6. Germline CDR1 is LNHDA and CDR2 is SQIVND (reference sequence).

The chain couples TRBV19 to TRBJ2-3; 14 bases map to TRBD2. The ends lost 6 bases at V and 0 bases at J; junction bases unmatched: 8. The length of the CDR3 is 18 residues. Germline CDR1 is LNHDA and CDR2 is SQIVND (reference sequence). CDR3: CASRTGLAGASSTDTQYF. CDR3 bases: TGTGCCAGTAGGACGGGACTAGCGGGGGCCTCTAGCACAGATACGCAGTATTTT.

The CDR3 sequence: CASSLPLQGNQPQHF. Here the CDR3 DNA reads TGTGCCAGCAGTTTACCTCTACAGGGCAATCAGCCCCAGCATTTT. This chain links TRBV28 with TRBJ1-5; weak D call: TRBD1 (5 bases). This CDR3 has 15 residues. Germline values: CDR1 MDHEN, CDR2 SYDVKM. Trimming cost V 2 bases and J 2 bases, with 10 bases left between them.

This chain uses TRBV9 with TRBJ2-2; 15 nucleotides match TRBD2. The CDR3 consists of 18 residues. In germline, CDR1 is SGDLS, CDR2 YYNGEE. V gave up 4 bases and J gave up 6 bases; unmatched junction bases: 10. CDR3 loop: CASSMRTSGGVNPGELFF. The DNA for the CDR3 is TGTGCCAGCAGCATGCGGACTAGCGGGGGGGTAAACCCCGGGGAGCTGTTTTTT.

This clone was seen just once. The CDR3 spells CATSRPIAAREQFF. The CDR3, as DNA: TGTGCCACCAGCAGACCTATAGCGGCTCGTGAGCAGTTCTTC. The gene calls are TRBV15 and TRBJ2-1; D perhaps matches TRBD2 (6 bases). Germline assignment: CDR1 LNHNV and CDR2 YYDKDF (reference sequence). There are 14 residues in the CDR3. Trimming cost V 2 bases and J 9 bases, with 14 bases left between them.

V is TRBV7-9 and J is TRBJ1-3, with D possibly TRBD1 on 6 matching bases. The CDR3 consists of 15 residues. Trimming removed 0 bases from V and 4 bases from J, with 10 bases in between. Germline lookup yields CDR1 SEHNR and CDR2 FQNEAQ (reference sequence). CDR3 loop: CASSLAGARGNTIYF. CDR3 bases: TGTGCCAGCAGCTTAGCGGGGGCGAGAGGAAACACCATATATTTT.

This clone was detected only a few times. The J gene is TRBJ2-1, the V gene TRBV29-1; D possibly corresponds to TRBD2 (7 bases). Germline values: CDR1 SQVTM, CDR2 ANQGSEA. Trimming removed 0 bases from V and 5 bases from J, with 14 bases in between. The CDR3 covers 15 residues. The CDR3 spells CSVEDWGGLDNEQFF. Here the CDR3 DNA reads TGCAGCGTTGAAGATTGGGGGGGGCTGGACAATGAGCAGTTCTTC.

There are a few counts of this clone. This chain connects TRBV30 to TRBJ1-2; 11 bases are a match to TRBD1. Germline lookup yields CDR1 GTSNPN and CDR2 SVGIG (reference sequence). CDR3 length: 15 residues. V was pared by 3 bases and J by 4 bases, with 7 bases of the junction left unmatched. The CDR3 region has the DNA TGTGCCTGGAGCCCAAGGACAGGGGGCTCCTATGGCTACACCTTC. As protein: CAWSPRTGGSYGYTF.

This rearrangement joins TRBV18 to TRBJ1-2, with D uncertain. This CDR3 spans 16 amino acids. Germline CDR1 and CDR2: KGHSH and LQKENI. Trimming took off 6 bases at V and 4 bases at J, with 21 bases between the two ends. CDR3 residues: CASSEGNDAAGYGYTF. DNA for the CDR3: TGTGCCAGCTCCGAAGGGAATGACGCGGCGGGCTATGGCTACACCTTC.

The gene calls are TRBV11-2 and TRBJ1-3, with no clear D. The ends were cut back, 1 base at V and 0 bases at J, with 10 bases in the middle. This CDR3 is built from 16 residues. Germline values: CDR1 SGHAT, CDR2 FQNNGV. In DNA form, the CDR3 reads TGTGCCAGCAGCTTAGTATTGAGGAGCTCTGGAAACACCATATATTTT. Protein product: CASSLVLRSSGNTIYF.

The chain combines TRBV7-5 with TRBJ2-4; the table calls TRBD2, which could not be checked here. TRBV7-5 is designated a pseudogene. The CDR3 sequence is 17 residues long. Here the CDR3 reads CVRSLGGGVLAKNIQYF. The CDR3 DNA reads TGTGTCAGAAGCTTAGGCGGGGGAGTTTTAGCCAAAAACATTCAGTACTTC.

This clone has only a few counts. The chain employs TRBV6-4 and TRBJ1-5; D remains unclear. This CDR3 spans 13 amino acids. The ends were cut back, 0 bases at V and 4 bases at J, with 4 bases in the middle. Germline V lookup: CDR1 MRHNA, CDR2 SNTAGT. The CDR3 loop is CASSDSINQPQHF. CDR3 DNA: TGTGCCAGCAGTGACTCTATAAATCAGCCCCAGCATTTT.

This chain links TRBV28 with TRBJ1-4; D perhaps matches TRBD1 (5 bases). The CDR3 length is 14 residues. The V gene lost 2 bases and the J gene lost 7 bases, with 11 bases spanning the gap. Germline V gene sequence: CDR1 MDHEN, CDR2 SYDVKM. CDR3 in amino acids: CASSLILGAEKLFF. The CDR3 bases are TGTGCCAGCAGTTTAATTTTAGGGGCTGAAAAACTGTTTTTT.

The rearrangement joins TRBV7-6 to TRBJ1-1; TRBD1 aligns across 7 bases. Trimming at V came to 5 bases and at J to 5 bases, leaving 11 bases not matched to a gene. The CDR3 extends over 15 amino acids. Germline CDR1 reads SGHVS; CDR2 reads FNYEAQ. The CDR3 region has the DNA TGTGCCAGCAGCCCACCCCTGACAGGGAGGACTGAAGCTTTCTTT. It is translated as CASSPPLTGRTEAFF.

This clone was detected only once. The chain couples TRBV7-9 to TRBJ1-2; 8 positions agree with TRBD1. The CDR3 loop spans 15 amino acids. Germline loops: CDR1 SEHNR, CDR2 FQNEAQ (reference sequence). J was trimmed by 7 bases and V by 0 bases; bases with no gene match: 7. The CDR3 coding sequence is TGTGCCAGCAGCTTAGCGGGCGCAGGGGGCCTTGGCTACACCTTC. Translated, it gives CASSLAGAGGLGYTF.

This clone turned up a few times. The chain uses TRBV2 and TRBJ2-5, with TRBD2 matching over 7 bases. V lost 7 bases and J lost 4; bases outside the gene matches: 6. Germline-derived CDR1 and CDR2 are SNHLY and FYNNEI. CDR3 length: 13 amino acids. This CDR3 is CASTRLAPETQYF. CDR3 DNA: TGTGCCAGCACCCGACTAGCCCCAGAGACCCAGTACTTC.

The V call is TRBV28, the J call TRBJ1-5; a weak D match, TRBD1 (5 bases). Trimming cost V 4 bases and J 5 bases, with 15 bases left between them. The length of the CDR3 is 15 residues. Per the germline V gene, CDR1 is MDHEN and CDR2 is SYDVKM. The DNA of the CDR3 is TGTGCCAGCAGTTCAACGGGGACGGGGGATCAGCCCCAGCATTTT. It codes for CASSSTGTGDQPQHF. Filled out from reference TRBV28 and TRBJ1-5, the complete variable domain reads DVKVTQSSRYLVKRTGEKVFLECVQDMDHENMFWYRQDPGLGLRLIYFSYDVKMKEKGDIPEGYSVSREKKERFSLILESASTNQTSMYLCASSSTGTGDQPQHFGDGTRLSIL.

This chain uses TRBV5-6 with TRBJ1-2; possible D gene TRBD1, 6 bases. From germline, CDR1 is SGHDT and CDR2 YYEEEE. The CDR3 length is 14 residues. The ends were cut back, 2 bases at V and 5 bases at J, with 13 bases in the middle. DNA for the CDR3: TGTGCCAGCAGCTTATCAGGGGCAGGGTATGGCTACACCTTC. Encoded protein: CASSLSGAGYGYTF.